This T cell receptor (beta chain) derives from a study of post-analysis software for immune sequencing data. In the study overall: Included courses were relapsing-remitting and secondary progressive multiple sclerosis; progressive-relapsing multiple sclerosis was also included. Study-level results: Normalized Chao1 diversity was significantly lower in multiple sclerosis patients than in controls. About 5 TRBV segments were more frequent in patients than controls; TRBV5-6, TRBV5-1 and TRBV20-1 belonged to this group. F measure showed strong co-clustering of same-batch samples.

Unmatched junction bases numbered 7, after V lost 1 base and J lost 7 bases. The CDR3 length is 14 residues. Germline CDR1 and CDR2: DFQATT and SNEGSKA (reference sequence). Libraries were made from TCR beta cDNA, and they carried unique molecular identifiers. Roughly 500,000 cDNA molecules were obtained per 1 to 10 million input T cells. MiXCR was run by TCRdb on the PCR reads, yielding one entry per CDR3 protein. The sample includes about 500,000 distinct CDR3 sequences, around 40% of them seen just once. Comment on this clonotype: The antigen is undetermined.

This sequence joins TRBV20-1 and TRBJ2-1, with 7 bases that match TRBD2. The receptor was derived from a girl between 5 and 17 years old with multiple sclerosis. Sequenced input: blood. The CDR3 spells CSARADGRRNEQFF. The CDR3 nucleotides read TGCAGTGCTAGAGCAGACGGGAGGAGGAATGAGCAGTTCTTC.